This passage covers 20 T cell receptor beta chains from one sample sequenced in a study of technical replicates of blood from a few donors. Clones were sequenced by immunoSEQ multiplex PCR, and TCRdb holds only the in-frame ones, with some missing. The sample lists nearly 90,000 clones, more than 85% occurring once. Sequencing was performed on T cells isolated from PBMCs. The receptor set was obtained from a human donor in good health.

This chain joins TRBV6-1 and TRBJ2-1; TRBD1 matches at 8 bases. Germline lookup yields CDR1 MNHNS and CDR2 SASEGT. After removal of 2 bases from V and 1 base from J, the junction contained 10 bases not matched to a gene. The CDR3 has 18 amino acids. In nucleotides, the CDR3 is TGTGCCAGCAGTGAATACTCTTCTGGACAGGGATCCTACAATGAGCAGTTCTTC. It encodes CASSEYSSGQGSYNEQFF.

The sample holds one count of this clone. J is TRBJ1-2 and V is TRBV7-6, with D perhaps matching TRBD1 (5 bases). Germline loops: CDR1 SGHVS, CDR2 FNYEAQ. V lost 0 bases, J lost 6 bases, and 17 bases lay in between. CDR3 length: 16 amino acids. CDR3 DNA sequence: TGTGCCAGCAGCTTAGCCTCCGGGGGGGAAAAGAATGGCTACACCTTC. This codes for CASSLASGGEKNGYTF.

The chain has TRBV4-3 and TRBJ2-1; D not resolved. This CDR3 contains 13 residues. CDR1 and CDR2 (germline): LGHNA, YSLEER. With 8 bases removed from V and 0 bases from J, the gap between germline ends came to 8 bases. The CDR3 DNA sequence: TGCGCCAGCTCTATAAGCTCCTACAATGAGCAGTTCTTC. As protein: CASSISSYNEQFF.

The chain employs TRBV30 and TRBJ1-1; D gene uncertain. CDR1 and CDR2 (germline): GTSNPN, SVGIG (reference sequence). V lost 3 bases and J lost 1, with 3 bases in between. This CDR3 contains 11 residues. DNA for the CDR3: TGTGCCTGGAGCTGGAACACTGAAGCTTTCTTT. Its protein product is CAWSWNTEAFF.

Only one count was recorded for this clone. The CDR3 bases are TGCGCCAGCAGCCCGGGGGGGGAGCTGTTTTTT. Amino acid sequence: CASSPGGELFF. The chain joins TRBV5-1 to TRBJ2-2; tentative D call: TRBD2 (5 bases). The CDR3 has 11 amino acids. Germline assignment: CDR1 SGHRS and CDR2 YFSETQ. Trimming removed 4 bases from V and 8 bases from J, with 6 bases in between.

The J gene is TRBJ2-5, the V gene TRBV5-1, with 8 bases aligning to TRBD1. Germline V CDR1 and CDR2: SGHRS, YFSETQ. With V trimmed by 0 bases and J by 5 bases, 6 bases remained unmatched. This CDR3 is built from 15 residues. In nucleotides, the CDR3 is TGCGCCAGCAGCTTGGAGGGTGACAGGGGTGAGACCCAGTACTTC. This gives the protein CASSLEGDRGETQYF.

The J gene is TRBJ2-7, the V gene TRBV9, with 9 bases that match TRBD1. Looked up from germline, CDR1 is SGDLS and CDR2 is YYNGEE. This CDR3 comprises 14 residues. V trimming: 3 bases; J trimming: 2 bases; junction bases outside the gene matches: 3. CDR3 DNA: TGTGCCAGCAGCGCGACAGGGGGGGCCTACGAGCAGTACTTC. It yields the protein CASSATGGAYEQYF.

This sequence joins TRBV7-9 and TRBJ1-3; D unclear. CDR1 and CDR2 from the germline V gene are SEHNR and FQNEAQ (reference sequence). Deletions cut 3 bases from V and 2 bases from J, with 8 bases between. The length of the CDR3 is 14 residues. CDR3 bases: TGTGCCAGCAGCTTTTCAGAAGCTGGAAACACCATATATTTT. Its translation: CASSFSEAGNTIYF.

V is TRBV9 and J is TRBJ2-2; D perhaps matches TRBD2 (6 bases). V dropped 2 bases and J dropped 6 bases, with 17 bases sitting between them. Germline loops: CDR1 SGDLS, CDR2 YYNGEE. The CDR3 is 16 amino acids. The CDR3 nucleotides are TGTGCCAGCAGCGTCCTACCCCTTGGAGGGTCCGGGGAGCTGTTTTTT. Amino acid sequence: CASSVLPLGGSGELFF.

In its sample, this clone was seen once. The chain uses TRBV29-1 and TRBJ2-3; D remains unclear. CDR3 length: 11 residues. The ends were cut back, 3 bases at V and 3 bases at J, with 4 bases in the middle. The germline gives CDR1 SQVTM, CDR2 ANQGSEA. The CDR3 protein is CSVDSTDTQYF. CDR3 nucleotide sequence: TGCAGCGTTGACTCGACAGATACGCAGTATTTT.

The J gene is TRBJ2-1, the V gene TRBV28, with D perhaps TRBD1 (6 bases). Trimming pared 11 bases from V and 9 bases from J, leaving 23 bases between. Germline V lookup: CDR1 MDHEN, CDR2 SYDVKM. The CDR3 has 14 amino acids. Written as DNA, the CDR3 is TGTGCCGCTTCGCCTAGGGGGAGTGGGAGTGAGCAGTTCTTC. This gives the protein CAASPRGSGSEQFF.

This chain joins TRBV19 and TRBJ2-7, with TRBD1 matching 9 bases. Looked up from germline, CDR1 is LNHDA and CDR2 is SQIVND (reference sequence). There are 14 residues in the CDR3. Germline trimming cut 11 bases from V and 0 bases from J; bases unmatched to any gene: 8. The chain's CDR3 is CASSGTGSSYEQYF. CDR3 DNA sequence: TGTGCCTCCTCAGGGACAGGGAGCTCCTACGAGCAGTACTTC.

The gene calls are TRBV6-5 and TRBJ2-1, with TRBD2 matching over 8 bases. Germline assignment: CDR1 MNHEY and CDR2 SVGAGI. The CDR3 has 15 amino acids. Trimming removed 6 bases from V and 5 bases from J; junction bases left unmatched: 9. In DNA form, the CDR3 reads TGTGCCAGCAGGACGGGAGGGGGTCGCGACAATGAGCAGTTCTTC. Amino acid sequence: CASRTGGGRDNEQFF.

The chain joins TRBV9 to TRBJ2-2, with 11 bases fitting TRBD2. The trim removed 4 bases at V and 7 bases at J, leaving 9 bases unmatched. The germline V gene has CDR1 SGDLS and CDR2 YYNGEE. The CDR3 has 16 residues. The CDR3 spells CASSPTLAGVVGELFF. CDR3 coding DNA: TGTGCCAGCAGCCCGACACTAGCGGGAGTCGTCGGGGAGCTGTTTTTT.

This clone showed up just once. The gene calls are TRBV7-2 and TRBJ2-5, with TRBD2 matching over 9 bases. Trimming took 1 base from V and 4 from J; bases not matched to a gene: 7. In germline, CDR1 is SGHTA, CDR2 FQGNSA. The CDR3 contains 16 residues. CDR3 in amino acids: CASSLVRREGPETQYF. The CDR3 DNA is TGTGCCAGCAGCTTAGTAAGGCGGGAGGGCCCAGAGACCCAGTACTTC.

This sequence joins TRBV5-6 and TRBJ2-7; 8 nucleotides agree with TRBD2. This CDR3 has 15 residues. With 2 bases clipped from V and 1 base from J, the junction kept 5 bases outside the gene matches. Germline CDR1 reads SGHDT; CDR2 reads YYEEEE. The chain's CDR3 is CASSFGGGGSYEQYF. The CDR3, as DNA: TGTGCCAGCAGCTTTGGAGGCGGGGGGTCCTACGAGCAGTACTTC.

V usage is TRBV2 and J usage is TRBJ2-4, with D uncertain. The CDR3 spans 11 residues. V lost 7 bases and J 5 bases, leaving 6 bases between the germline ends. In germline, CDR1 is SNHLY, CDR2 FYNNEI. The CDR3 reads CASTQQNIQYF. The CDR3 DNA reads TGTGCCAGCACACAGCAAAACATTCAGTACTTC.

V gene TRBV5-6 combines with J gene TRBJ2-7, with TRBD2 identical over 7 bases. CDR1 is SGHDT, CDR2 YYEEEE, per germline. This CDR3 region has 14 residues. V lost 2 bases to trimming and J lost 2 bases; unmatched junction nucleotides: 4. The CDR3 DNA reads TGTGCCAGCAGCTTCGGGGGGTCTGCCTACGAGCAGTACTTC. It specifies CASSFGGSAYEQYF.

The chain has TRBV28 and TRBJ1-1, with D possibly TRBD1 on 6 matching bases. Germline V lookup: CDR1 MDHEN, CDR2 SYDVKM. The CDR3 runs to 14 residues. Trimming stripped 1 base from V and 6 bases from J, with 12 bases between. CDR3 loop: CASSLSAGVAEAFF. The CDR3 DNA is TGTGCCAGCAGTTTATCGGCAGGGGTCGCTGAAGCTTTCTTT.

The CDR3 DNA reads as TGTGCCAGTAGCCTGACTAGTCTGGCGTACGAGCAGTACTTC. Its protein is CASSLTSLAYEQYF. This chain uses TRBV19 with TRBJ2-7; D might be TRBD2 (6 bases). V lost 6 bases and J lost 4, with 16 bases in between. CDR3 length equals 14 residues. CDR1 is LNHDA, CDR2 SQIVND, per germline (reference sequence).